Listed below are T cell receptor beta chains from one sample, sequenced in a study of shared clonotypes between healthy human individuals. Data came from immunoSEQ multiplex PCR; TCRdb stores just in-frame clones and leaves some out. The repertoire has about 2,100,000 clones, roughly 91% of them found once; the top ten carry around 1.7%. Sequenced input: naive CD8+ T cells from PBMCs. These receptors originate from a man aged 18-30 years in good health. Some clones in this sample may be carry-over from other donors' samples. CDR3s include the opening cysteine and the closing phenylalanine or tryptophan. Each record gives: CDR3 protein, CDR3 DNA, V gene, D gene, clone size, J gene. The D gene is left open where the match is weak. For some rows the clone size is stated as once, few or many, or as a class when expanded; others skip it.

CASGVDGEETQYF,TGTGCCAGCGGCGTGGACGGGGAAGAGACCCAGTACTTC,TRBV9,NA,NA,TRBJ2-5
CASSNASSQPQHF,TGTGCCAGCAGCAATGCTAGTTCTCAGCCCCAGCATTTT,TRBV27,NA,NA,TRBJ1-5
CASNTGIEGSTEAFF,TGTGCCAGCAACACAGGGATTGAGGGAAGCACTGAAGCTTTCTTT,TRBV28,NA,NA,TRBJ1-1
CASSEAYEQYF,TGTGCCAGCAGTGAAGCCTACGAGCAGTACTTC,TRBV4-2,NA,NA,TRBJ2-7
CASSQAGTGAHEQFF,TGTGCCAGCAGCCAAGCCGGGACAGGGGCCCATGAGCAGTTCTTC,TRBV4-2,TRBD1,NA,TRBJ2-1
CASSLLGGQPQHF,TGTGCCAGCAGTCTCCTGGGGGGGCAGCCCCAGCATTTT,TRBV28,NA,NA,TRBJ1-5
CASSLISSNQPQHF,TGTGCCAGCAGTTTAATTTCTAGCAATCAGCCCCAGCATTTT,TRBV27,NA,once,TRBJ1-5
CASSSRQGMDEQFF,TGTGCCAGCAGCTCGAGACAGGGCATGGATGAGCAGTTCTTC,TRBV11-2,TRBD1,NA,TRBJ2-1
CAWSVGGTGPNQPQHF,TGTGCCTGGAGTGTAGGAGGGACAGGGCCTAATCAGCCCCAGCATTTT,TRBV30,TRBD1,NA,TRBJ1-5
CATRQPLYGYTF,TGTGCCACGAGACAGCCCCTGTATGGCTACACCTTC,TRBV19,NA,NA,TRBJ1-2
CASSIFTANEKLFF,TGTGCCAGTAGTATTTTTACCGCAAATGAAAAACTGTTTTTT,TRBV19,NA,NA,TRBJ1-4
CASSVVPRTGQNTGELFF,TGTGCCAGCAGCGTAGTCCCAAGGACAGGGCAGAACACCGGGGAGCTGTTTTTT,TRBV9,TRBD1,NA,TRBJ2-2
CASSIGQGAAYEQYF,TGTGCCAGTAGTATCGGACAGGGGGCGGCCTACGAGCAGTACTTC,TRBV19,TRBD1,NA,TRBJ2-7
CASTEGGDTQYF,TGTGCCAGCACGGAGGGGGGGGATACGCAGTATTTT,TRBV6-6,NA,NA,TRBJ2-3
CASSTRGTGTAGELFF,TGCGCCAGCAGCACCAGGGGGACAGGGACAGCCGGGGAGCTGTTTTTT,TRBV5-1,TRBD1,NA,TRBJ2-2
CASSRLRRDNEQFF,TGTGCCAGCAGCCGGCTGCGGCGCGACAATGAGCAGTTCTTC,TRBV27,NA,NA,TRBJ2-1
CASSERQGRIQETQYF,TGTGCCAGCAGTGAGAGGCAGGGCAGGATACAAGAGACCCAGTACTTC,TRBV6-1,NA,NA,TRBJ2-5